These 24 T cell receptor delta chains share one sample of origin, sequenced in a study of γδ T cells in repeated Plasmodium falciparum infection. Bulk repertoires came from Vgamma9/Vdelta2+ or Vdelta2-negative gammadelta T cells flow-sorted from PBMC. TCRdb reanalysed the multiplex PCR reads with CATT. This table has 70,000 to 95,000 delta-chain clones, over 1.3% appearing once. The sample comprised gamma-delta T cells from blood. The origin of the receptors is a pool of human donors (malaria-infected and uninfected, not separated).

This clone was picked up a small number of times. TCRdb's protein, taken from a much larger clone, differs from this DNA's translation at residue 13, likely owing to a read error; the protein displayed comes from the DNA. The chain has TRDV1 and TRDJ1, with TRDD3 identical over 13 bases. The J gene, left out of TCRdb, was set here by checking the DNA against germline. Germline CDR1 is TSWWSYY and CDR2 is QGS. The CDR3 covers 19 residues. V trimming: 1 base; J trimming: 4 bases; junction bases outside the gene matches: 12. CDR3 bases: TGTGCTCTTGGGGAACCCCCTTCGTACTGGGGGATACGGGGCGATAAACTCATCTTT. Protein sequence: CALGEPPSYWGIRGDKLIF.

In its sample, this clone was seen many times. Other DNA sequences of this sample code for an identical CDR3. The V call is TRDV1, the J call TRDJ1, with 12 bases that match TRDD3. The CDR3 consists of 22 residues. V was clipped by 6 bases and J by 8 bases; unmatched bases: 31. Germline V lookup: CDR1 TSWWSYY, CDR2 QGS. CDR3 nucleotide sequence: TGTGCTCTTGGCTCCCCGTCCCTTCCTACAGCCTGGGGCTGGGGGATACGGATAAAACTCATCTTT. It encodes CALGSPSLPTAWGWGIRIKLIF.

With regard to this clone: TCRdb has a much larger clone's protein, which differs at residue 3 from the translation of this DNA, likely because of a read error; what is shown is the protein translated from the DNA. The J gene is TRDJ1, the V gene TRDV2, with D maybe TRDD3 (6 bases). TCRdb is silent on the J gene; assignment here came from matching the DNA to germline. Germline V CDR1 and CDR2: GEAIGNYY, EKD. The CDR3 sequence is 15 residues long. This CDR3 reads CARDTGGLGIDKLIF. In nucleotides, the CDR3 is TGTGCCCGTGACACCGGGGGACTGGGTATCGATAAACTCATCTTT.

With regard to this clone: Since a far larger clone is one base different, this is likely a read error. V gene TRDV1 combines with J gene TRDJ2, with 10 bases fitting TRDD3. TCRdb gives no J gene; it was assigned here by matching the DNA to germline. V dropped 0 bases and J dropped 8; count of bases not matched to a gene: 21. Germline V gene sequence: CDR1 TSWWSYY, CDR2 QGS. The length of the CDR3 is 21 residues. DNA of the CDR3: TGTGCTCTTGGGGAACTCCTCCTACACGGGTGTGGGGGATACTCCGAGGCACAACTCTTCTTT. Amino acid sequence: CALGELLLHGCGGYSEAQLFF.

Of note for this clone: TCRdb's entry gives the protein of a much larger clone, which mismatches this DNA's translation at residue 11, likely from a read error; the protein reported here is translated from the DNA. The rearrangement uses TRDV1 and TRDJ2; 8 bases align to TRDD2. The V and J ends lost 0 bases and 4 bases, in that order; junction bases with no gene match: 25. Germline values: CDR1 TSWWSYY, CDR2 QGS. The CDR3 runs 23 residues. The chain's CDR3 is CALGELGTSYEGVLKVPTAQLFF. CDR3 bases: TGTGCTCTTGGGGAACTTGGAACTTCCTACGAGGGGGTACTAAAAGTACCGACAGCACAACTCTTCTTT.

This clone was seen a handful of times. Since a far larger clone is one base different, this is likely a read error. V gene TRDV1 combines with J gene TRDJ1, with 13 bases lining up with TRDD3. Since TCRdb gives no J gene, matching the DNA to germline was used here to assign it. Germline V gene lookup returns CDR1 TSWWSYY and CDR2 QGS. CDR3 length: 24 residues. Losses at the gene ends were 0 bases for V and 0 bases for J; bases not matched to a gene: 22. This CDR3 reads CALGELHFYSVLGDTHVYTDKLIF. CDR3 coding DNA: TGTGCTCTTGGGGAACTTCACTTTTATTCTGTACTGGGGGATACGCACGTTTACACCGATAAACTCATCTTT.

Comments on this clone: Translating this DNA gives a protein that differs at residue 12 from the TCRdb one, which belongs to a much larger clone; a read error is likely, and the protein shown is this translation. The chain has TRDV2 and TRDJ1; 10 bases are shared with TRDD3. Here the J gene was assigned by germline matching of the DNA, as TCRdb has none. The CDR3 length is 16 residues. From germline, CDR1 is GEAIGNYY and CDR2 EKD. CDR3 nucleotide sequence: TGTGCCTGTGACGGCTACTGGGGGATTTACACCGGTAAACTCATCTTT. It translates to CACDGYWGIYTGKLIF.

Points on this clone: The protein TCRdb gives is from a much larger clone and does not agree with this DNA's translation at residue 3, likely a read error; the protein shown here comes from the DNA. The rearrangement links TRDV2 to TRDJ2; 8 nucleotides line up with TRDD3. The CDR3 has 15 residues. V lost 7 bases and J lost 4; bases outside the gene matches: 10. The germline V gene encodes CDR1 GEAIGNYY and CDR2 EKD. This CDR3 is CAWDVLGGPTAQLFF. CDR3 sequence (DNA): TGTGCCTGGGACGTACTGGGGGGTCCGACAGCACAACTCTTCTTT.

As concerns this clone: This likely reflects a read error, since a far larger clone is one base away. Within the sample, other DNA sequences also encode this same CDR3. V gene TRDV2 combines with J gene TRDJ3; TRDD3 matches at 13 bases. TCRdb is silent on the J gene; assignment here came from matching the DNA to germline. The J segment lost 2 bases and the V segment lost 7 bases, leaving 13 bases of the junction unmatched. CDR1 and CDR2 (germline): GEAIGNYY, EKD. This CDR3 spans 20 amino acids. CDR3 nucleotide sequence: TGTGCCTGCGACGGACTGGGGGATACGCGTTTCCCCTGGGACACCCGACAGATGTTTTTC. Translating it yields CACDGLGDTRFPWDTRQMFF.

This clone has only a few counts. A read error likely explains why the TCRdb protein, taken from a much larger clone, differs from this DNA's translation at residue 9; the protein shown is translated from the DNA. This chain connects TRDV3 to TRDJ1; D might be TRDD2 (6 bases). TCRdb carries no J gene annotation; the J gene was assigned here by matching the DNA with germline. V was clipped by 4 bases and J by 1 base, with 19 bases between them. Germline CDR1 is TVYSNPD and CDR2 is GDNSRS (reference sequence). The CDR3 loop spans 15 amino acids. The CDR3 loop is CASSFAGKSTDKLIF. CDR3 in DNA: TGTGCCTCTTCCTTCGCGGGGAAAAGCACCGATAAACTCATCTTT.

This clone was recorded at least ten times. The chain employs TRDV2 and TRDJ1; 11 bases are shared with TRDD3. Per the germline V gene, CDR1 is GEAIGNYY and CDR2 is EKD. Trimming removed 1 base from V and 0 bases from J; junction bases left unmatched: 18. There are 21 residues in the CDR3. The CDR3 reads CACDTGPYWGISGTDTDKLIF. In nucleotides, the CDR3 is TGTGCCTGTGACACAGGGCCCTACTGGGGGATATCCGGGACTGACACCGATAAACTCATCTTT.

This clone was detected many times. With the J gene uncalled, the V gene is TRDV1; the table assigns TRDD3, which was not confirmed against the DNA. The CDR3 is made up of 21 amino acids. Germline CDR1 and CDR2: TSWWSYY and QGS. This CDR3 is CALGELLADWGRSPLTAQLFF. CDR3 bases: TGTGCTCTTGGGGAACTCCTTGCCGACTGGGGGAGATCCCCTTTGACAGCACAACTCTTCTTC.

This clone was observed a handful of times. The mismatch at residue 12 between this DNA's translation and the TCRdb protein of a much larger clone likely reflects a read error; the protein shown is translated from the DNA. The V gene is TRDV1, the J gene TRDJ1; TRDD3 matches at 9 bases. V trimming: 1 base; J trimming: 0 bases; junction bases outside the gene matches: 12. The CDR3 contains 19 residues. Per germline, CDR1 TSWWSYY and CDR2 QGS. The CDR3 nucleotides read TGTGCTCTTGGGGAACCATTTTCTGACTGGGGGACGTACACCGATAAACTCATCTTT. It encodes CALGEPFSDWGTYTDKLIF.

This clone was counted ten times or more. The same CDR3 can be traced to other DNA sequences in this sample. The J gene is TRDJ1, the V gene TRDV2, with a tentative D call TRDD3 (6 bases). Between the trimmed V and J ends, which lost 0 bases and 4 bases, there was a span of 20 bases. This CDR3 contains 17 residues. Germline-derived CDR1 and CDR2 are GEAIGNYY and EKD. The DNA of the CDR3 is TGTGCCTGTGACACCTTACTGGGTCCGAGGAAGAACGATAAACTCATCTTT. Protein: CACDTLLGPRKNDKLIF.

This clone came up many times. In the same sample, other DNA sequences code for this CDR3. V and J are TRDV1 and TRDJ1; 9 nucleotides line up with TRDD3. Trimming cost V 2 bases and J 0 bases; bases outside gene matches: 22. Germline V gene lookup returns CDR1 TSWWSYY and CDR2 QGS. This CDR3 spans 22 amino acids. The CDR3 region has the DNA TGTGCTCTTGGGGAATGGCTCCCAACCCCTGGGGGATTTAGGGGAGACACCGATAAACTCATCTTT. Translating gives CALGEWLPTPGGFRGDTDKLIF.

At least ten counts were recorded for this clone. The chain recombines TRDV1 with TRDJ1, with 9 bases matching TRDD2. CDR1 TSWWSYY and CDR2 QGS come from the germline V gene. The CDR3 consists of 21 residues. With 4 bases clipped from V and 0 bases from J, the junction kept 21 bases outside the gene matches. CDR3 nucleotide sequence: TGTGCTCTTGGGGGGATGCCTTCCTACGTCGATATTGTGGGGCACACCGATAAACTCATCTTT. It is translated as CALGGMPSYVDIVGHTDKLIF.

Note on this clone: This likely stems from a read error, as it lies one base from a far larger clone. The sample holds other DNA sequences that translate to the same CDR3. The genes are TRDV2 and TRDJ1; 9 bases are a match to TRDD3. V was pared by 4 bases and J by 0 bases, with 32 bases of the junction left unmatched. The CDR3 consists of 24 residues. Germline V gene sequence: CDR1 GEAIGNYY, CDR2 EKD. CDR3 in DNA: TGTGCCTGTGATCCCCTCGGTTTTGATGGTACTGGGGGACTCGAAATAAGGTACACCGATAAACTCATCTTT. As protein: CACDPLGFDGTGGLEIRYTDKLIF.

A remark on this clone: TCRdb assigns this DNA the protein of a much larger clone, which departs from its translation at residue 12; this likely reflects a read error, and the protein shown comes from translating the DNA. The chain employs TRDV1 and TRDJ1, with D perhaps TRDD2 (5 bases). The ends were cut back, 4 bases at V and 3 bases at J, with 21 bases in the middle. The CDR3 runs to 17 residues. Germline CDR1 and CDR2: TSWWSYY and QGS. The CDR3: CALGGLYFPGIADKLIF. For the CDR3, the DNA is TGTGCTCTTGGGGGACTCTACTTCCCCGGTATCGCCGATAAACTCATCTTT.

A remark on this clone: Translating this DNA gives a protein that differs at residue 12 from the TCRdb one, which belongs to a much larger clone; a read error is likely, and the protein shown is this translation. The V gene is TRDV2, the J gene TRDJ1, with D possibly TRDD3 on 6 matching bases. Because TCRdb records no J gene, it was assigned here through a match of the DNA to germline. The CDR3 runs to 15 residues. Germline CDR1 reads GEAIGNYY; CDR2 reads EKD. The CDR3 region is CACDPGDQYTDRLIF. DNA of the CDR3: TGTGCCTGTGATCCTGGGGATCAGTACACCGATAGACTCATCTTT.

Points on this clone: TCRdb's protein for this DNA is that of a much larger clone and differs from the translation at residue 3, likely a read error; the protein shown is the DNA translation. The chain carries TRDV2 and TRDJ1; the D gene is possibly TRDD3 (6 bases). The germline gives CDR1 GEAIGNYY, CDR2 EKD. The CDR3 loop spans 18 amino acids. The DNA for the CDR3 is TGTGCCTTTGACACCCTTTCTCCAAGAGATACGGGGACCGATAAACTCATCTTT. It codes for CAFDTLSPRDTGTDKLIF.

This clone came up many times. TCRdb assigns this DNA the protein of a much larger clone, which departs from its translation at residue 18; this likely reflects a read error, and the protein shown comes from translating the DNA. CDR3 sequence reads: CACDPMLLGDTPYTDKLTF. Here the CDR3 DNA reads TGTGCCTGTGACCCTATGCTTCTGGGGGATACCCCGTACACCGATAAACTCACCTTT. No J gene was called, and the V gene is TRDV2; the listed D gene, TRDD3, was not tested against the DNA. Germline V gene data show CDR1 as GEAIGNYY and CDR2 as EKD. The CDR3 runs 19 residues.

This clone appeared a few times. The TCRdb protein comes from a much larger clone and disagrees with this DNA's translation at residue 10, likely due to a read error; the protein given here is derived from the DNA. J is TRDJ1 and V is TRDV1; D unresolved. TCRdb supplies no J gene; here it was assigned by aligning the nucleotide sequence to germline. The germline V and J ends were trimmed by 1 base and 0 bases, with 21 bases remaining between them. The CDR3 consists of 19 residues. Germline V CDR1 and CDR2: TSWWSYY, QGS. Here the CDR3 reads CALGEPPLLHDRYTDKLIF. DNA of the CDR3: TGTGCTCTTGGGGAACCCCCCCTGCTGCACGACAGATACACCGATAAACTCATCTTT.

This clone came up a few times. The amino acid sequence in TCRdb belongs to a much larger clone and departs from this DNA's translation at residue 11, likely a sequencing read error; the sequence shown is translated from the DNA. This chain uses TRDV1 with TRDJ1; D possibly corresponds to TRDD3 (6 bases). No J gene was available from TCRdb, and it was assigned here by a germline match of the DNA. The CDR3 loop spans 16 amino acids. From germline, CDR1 is TSWWSYY and CDR2 QGS. The germline V and J ends were trimmed by 3 bases and 4 bases, with 18 bases remaining between them. The CDR3 DNA follows: TGTGCTCTTGGGGATCCCTACGGGGGGACACGCGATAAACTCATCTTT. Translated, it gives CALGDPYGGTRDKLIF.

This clone was seen a handful of times. This is likely an artifact of a read error, given a far larger clone one base away. The sample holds other DNA sequences that translate to the same CDR3. The V gene is given as TRDV1, and no J gene call is available; the listed D gene, TRDD3, was not tested against the DNA. The germline V gene encodes CDR1 TSWWSYY and CDR2 QGS. CDR3 size: 16 residues. The CDR3 spells CALGLTGGSTPDKLIF. DNA of the CDR3: TGTGCTCTTGGCCTTACCGGGGGATCTACACCCGATAAACTTATCTTT.